These 15 T cell receptor beta chains originate from one sample sequenced in a study of cytomegalovirus exposure and HLA in healthy donors. PCR involved 60 Vbeta and 13 Jbeta primers. Here immunoSEQ multiplex PCR was the method, and the copy in TCRdb shows in-frame clones only, minus some. The top ten hold around 2% of the sample, which has 100,000 to 150,000 clones, just under 80% seen once. Source material: PBMCs. The receptors derive from a woman aged 40 to 50 in good health and CMV-seronegative.

The chain has TRBV18 and TRBJ1-5; no definite D call. The V end lost 6 bases, the J end lost 5 bases, and 23 bases lay between the germline ends. Germline CDR1 KGHSH, CDR2 LQKENI. The CDR3 has 17 residues. CDR3 protein: CASSAPTGLEGHQPQHF. The CDR3 DNA follows: TGTGCCAGCTCCGCACCTACGGGCCTTGAGGGCCATCAGCCCCAGCATTTT.

This clone has a handful of counts. The chain has TRBV28 and TRBJ2-7; a possible D gene is TRBD1 (6 bases). Trimming removed 6 bases from V and 5 bases from J, with 11 bases in between. There are 12 residues in the CDR3. Germline CDR1 and CDR2: MDHEN and SYDVKM. The CDR3 DNA follows: TGTGCCAGCAGAAGGACAGTCCACGAGCAGTACTTC. Translated, it gives CASRRTVHEQYF.

The V gene is TRBV5-4, the J gene TRBJ2-5, with D possibly TRBD1 on 5 matching bases. V lost 4 bases to trimming and J lost 4 bases, with 11 bases between them. The CDR3 is made up of 13 amino acids. Germline CDR1 is SGHNT and CDR2 is YYREEE (reference sequence). In DNA, the CDR3 is TGTGCCAGCAGCCCTTGGGGCGGAGAGACCCAGTACTTC. Translating gives CASSPWGGETQYF.

The chain is built from TRBV27 and TRBJ1-3; maybe TRBD1 (5 bases). V dropped 8 bases and J dropped 1 base, with 12 bases sitting between them. From germline, CDR1 is MNHEY and CDR2 SMNVEV (reference sequence). This CDR3 spans 14 amino acids. The CDR3 DNA is TGTGCCAGCTATACCAGGGATTCTGGAAACACCATATATTTT. Protein sequence: CASYTRDSGNTIYF.

As regards this clone: The germline gene is not matched at one end of the junction; a read error may be the cause. The chain is built from TRBV5-6 and TRBJ1-2; D not certain. The CDR3 extends over 17 amino acids. CDR1 is SGHDT and CDR2 is YYEEEE in the germline V gene. The DNA for the CDR3 is TGTGCCAGCACCTTGGACGCATACCAGGTAGCTAACTATGGCTACACCTTC. Its translation is CASTLDAYQVANYGYTF.

The rearrangement uses TRBV2 and TRBJ2-7; TRBD1 matches 10 bases. With V trimmed by 7 bases and J by 5 bases, 5 bases remained unmatched. CDR3 length: 13 residues. Looked up from germline, CDR1 is SNHLY and CDR2 is FYNNEI. The CDR3 nucleotides are TGTGCCAGCACCTTGGACAGGGGGAACGAGCAGTACTTC. Translation: CASTLDRGNEQYF.

This chain links TRBV19 with TRBJ2-7; 8 bases align to TRBD2. The CDR3 runs 14 residues. V shed 3 bases, J shed 2 bases, and the junction held 3 bases outside the gene matches. From germline, CDR1 is LNHDA and CDR2 SQIVND (reference sequence). The DNA for the CDR3 is TGTGCCAGTAGTATGACGGGAGGGGCCTACGAGCAGTACTTC. Its protein is CASSMTGGAYEQYF.

This chain joins TRBV5-6 and TRBJ2-2; 8 bases fit TRBD2. The CDR3 covers 15 residues. In germline, CDR1 is SGHDT, CDR2 YYEEEE. Trimming at V came to 2 bases and at J to 5 bases, leaving 5 bases not matched to a gene. The CDR3 loop reads CASSFSAGVTGELFF. The CDR3 region has the DNA TGTGCCAGCAGCTTCTCAGCGGGAGTTACCGGGGAGCTGTTTTTT.

This rearrangement joins TRBV28 to TRBJ1-2; 8 nucleotides agree with TRBD1. Looked up from germline, CDR1 is MDHEN and CDR2 is SYDVKM. J lost 4 bases, V lost 6 bases, and 7 bases had no gene match. This CDR3 is built from 14 residues. The CDR3 coding sequence is TGTGCCAGCAGACGAGGACAGGGACTCTATGGCTACACCTTC. This codes for CASRRGQGLYGYTF.

The chain is built from TRBV28 and TRBJ1-6; a possible D gene is TRBD1 (6 bases). The V end lost 2 bases, the J end lost 10 bases, and 12 bases lay between the germline ends. CDR1 and CDR2 from the germline V gene are MDHEN and SYDVKM. The CDR3 spans 14 residues. The DNA of the CDR3 is TGTGCCAGCAGTTTAACAGGGCAAAGATCACCCCTCCACTTT. Its translation: CASSLTGQRSPLHF.

The V gene is TRBV28, the J gene TRBJ1-5; D unresolved. This CDR3 contains 11 residues. Trimming removed 4 bases from V and 9 bases from J, with 7 bases in between. Germline V gene data show CDR1 as MDHEN and CDR2 as SYDVKM. CDR3 nucleotide sequence: TGTGCCAGCAGTTCGAGTACGCCCCAGCATTTT. Its protein product is CASSSSTPQHF.

As concerns this clone: One end of the junction is discordant with germline, which a read error may explain. This chain uses TRBV29-1 with TRBJ2-6; D is perhaps TRBD1 (5 bases). Looked up from germline, CDR1 is SQVTM and CDR2 is ANQGSEA. The CDR3 loop spans 15 amino acids. The CDR3 here is CSVDWQGPGANGLTF. CDR3 DNA: TGCAGCGTTGATTGGCAGGGTCCTGGGGCCAACGGCCTGACTTTC.

The chain employs TRBV18 and TRBJ2-7; TRBD2 matches 8 bases. CDR1 is KGHSH, CDR2 LQKENI, per germline. The CDR3 contains 14 residues. V gave up 3 bases and J gave up 3 bases; unmatched junction bases: 4. This chain's CDR3 is CASSPVAGIYEQYF. The CDR3 nucleotides read TGTGCCAGCTCACCTGTAGCGGGGATCTACGAGCAGTACTTC.

The rearrangement joins TRBV6-5 to TRBJ2-5; 8 bases map to TRBD1. Matching the DNA end better, TRBJ2-7 makes the J call doubtful. The length of the CDR3 is 15 residues. From germline, CDR1 is MNHEY and CDR2 SVGAGI. CDR3 sequence reads: CATLKDRESVYEQYF. Here the CDR3 DNA reads TGTGCCACCCTTAAGGACAGGGAGTCGGTCTACGAGCAGTACTTC.

The chain's CDR3 is CASSRGQNNSPLHF. CDR3 bases: TGCGCCAGCAGCAGAGGACAGAATAATTCACCCCTCCACTTT. V and J are TRBV5-1 and TRBJ1-6, with a possible D match to TRBD1 (6 bases). Looked up from germline, CDR1 is SGHRS and CDR2 is YFSETQ. The CDR3 is 14 amino acids. The V end lost 4 bases, the J end lost 5 bases, and 10 bases lay between the germline ends.